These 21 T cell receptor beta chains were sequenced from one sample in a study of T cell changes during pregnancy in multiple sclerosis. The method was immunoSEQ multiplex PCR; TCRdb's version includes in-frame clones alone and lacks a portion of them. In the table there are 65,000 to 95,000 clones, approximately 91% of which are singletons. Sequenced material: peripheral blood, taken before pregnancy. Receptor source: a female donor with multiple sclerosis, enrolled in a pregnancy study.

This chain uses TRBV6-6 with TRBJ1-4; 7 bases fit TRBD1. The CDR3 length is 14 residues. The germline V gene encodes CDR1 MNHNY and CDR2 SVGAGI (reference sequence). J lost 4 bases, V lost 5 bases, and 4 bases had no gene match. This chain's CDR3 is CASSTDRYNEKLFF. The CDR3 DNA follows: TGTGCCAGCAGTACGGACAGGTATAATGAAAAACTGTTTTTT.

In DNA, the CDR3 is TGTGCCAGCAGCTTAGGAGTGGTGTTTAACTATGGCTACACCTTC. As protein: CASSLGVVFNYGYTF. V usage is TRBV11-2 and J usage is TRBJ1-2; D is undetermined. The CDR3 has 15 amino acids. Between the trimmed V and J ends, which lost 1 base and 1 base, there was a span of 10 bases. Germline V gene sequence: CDR1 SGHAT, CDR2 FQNNGV.

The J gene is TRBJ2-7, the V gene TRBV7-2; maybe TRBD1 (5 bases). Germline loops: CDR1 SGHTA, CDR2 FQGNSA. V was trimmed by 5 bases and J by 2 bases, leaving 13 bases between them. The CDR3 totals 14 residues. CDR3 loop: CASSPLGQTYEQYF. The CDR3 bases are TGTGCCAGCAGCCCCCTGGGGCAGACCTACGAGCAGTACTTC.

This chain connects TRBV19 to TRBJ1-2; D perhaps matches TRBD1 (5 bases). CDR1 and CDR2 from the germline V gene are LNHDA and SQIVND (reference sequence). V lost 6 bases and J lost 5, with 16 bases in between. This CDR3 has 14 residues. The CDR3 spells CASRPSGARYGYTF. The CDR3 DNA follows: TGTGCCAGTAGACCGAGTGGGGCGCGGTATGGCTACACCTTC. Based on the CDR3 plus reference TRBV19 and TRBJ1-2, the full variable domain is DGGITQSPKYLFRKEGQNVTLSCEQNLNHDAMYWYRQDPGQGLRLIYYSQIVNDFQKGDIAEGYSVSREKKESFPLTVTSAQKNPTAFYLCASRPSGARYGYTFGSGTRLTVV.

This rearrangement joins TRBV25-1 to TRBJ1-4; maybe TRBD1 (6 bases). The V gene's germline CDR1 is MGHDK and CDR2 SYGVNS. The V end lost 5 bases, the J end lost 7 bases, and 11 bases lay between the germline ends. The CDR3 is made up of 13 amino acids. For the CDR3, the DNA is TGTGCCAGCAGTTTAGGGGGAAGTGAAAAACTGTTTTTT. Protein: CASSLGGSEKLFF.

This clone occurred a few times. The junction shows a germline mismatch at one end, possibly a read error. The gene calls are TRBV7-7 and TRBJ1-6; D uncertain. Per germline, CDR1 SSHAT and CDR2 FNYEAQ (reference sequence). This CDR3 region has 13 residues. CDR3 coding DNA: TGTGCTAGCAGCTTAGCACAGAATTCACCCCTCCACTTT. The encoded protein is CASSLAQNSPLHF.

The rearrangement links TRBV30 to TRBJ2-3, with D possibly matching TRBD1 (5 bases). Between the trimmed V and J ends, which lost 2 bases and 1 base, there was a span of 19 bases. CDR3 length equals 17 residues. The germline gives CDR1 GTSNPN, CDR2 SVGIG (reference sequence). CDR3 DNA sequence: TGTGCCTGGAGTCCAATCCACAGGATTTCTCGCACAGATACGCAGTATTTT. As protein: CAWSPIHRISRTDTQYF.

This CDR3 reads CASSPGFYGYTF. The CDR3 DNA reads as TGTGCCAGCAGTCCAGGGTTCTATGGCTACACCTTC. The chain joins TRBV28 to TRBJ1-2, with D maybe TRBD1 (5 bases). Looked up from germline, CDR1 is MDHEN and CDR2 is SYDVKM. The CDR3 is 12 residues long. V lost 5 bases and J 4 bases, leaving 8 bases between the germline ends.

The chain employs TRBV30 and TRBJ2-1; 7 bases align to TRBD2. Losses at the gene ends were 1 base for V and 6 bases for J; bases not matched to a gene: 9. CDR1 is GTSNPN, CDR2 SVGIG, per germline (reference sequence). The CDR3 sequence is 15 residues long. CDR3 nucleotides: TGTGCCTGGAGTGATGGACTAGTGGAAGGCAATGAGCAGTTCTTC. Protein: CAWSDGLVEGNEQFF.

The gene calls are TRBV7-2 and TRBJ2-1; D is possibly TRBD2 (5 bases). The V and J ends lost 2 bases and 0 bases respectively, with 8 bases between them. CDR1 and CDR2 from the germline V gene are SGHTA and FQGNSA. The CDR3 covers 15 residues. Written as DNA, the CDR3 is TGTGCCAGCAGCTTACGGGATAACTCCTACAATGAGCAGTTCTTC. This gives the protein CASSLRDNSYNEQFF.

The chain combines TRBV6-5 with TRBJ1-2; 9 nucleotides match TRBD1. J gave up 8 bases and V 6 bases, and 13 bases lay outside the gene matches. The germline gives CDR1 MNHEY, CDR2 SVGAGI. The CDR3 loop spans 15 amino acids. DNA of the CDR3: TGTGCCAGCAGACGTGGGGGACAGGGAGTTGGCGGCTACACCTTC. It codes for CASRRGGQGVGGYTF.

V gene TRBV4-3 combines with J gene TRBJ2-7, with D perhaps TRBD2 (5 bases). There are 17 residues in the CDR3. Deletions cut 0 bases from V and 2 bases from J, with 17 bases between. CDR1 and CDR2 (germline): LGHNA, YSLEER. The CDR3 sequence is CASSQDGERQATYEQYF. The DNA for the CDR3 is TGCGCCAGCAGCCAAGACGGCGAGCGGCAGGCGACCTACGAGCAGTACTTC.

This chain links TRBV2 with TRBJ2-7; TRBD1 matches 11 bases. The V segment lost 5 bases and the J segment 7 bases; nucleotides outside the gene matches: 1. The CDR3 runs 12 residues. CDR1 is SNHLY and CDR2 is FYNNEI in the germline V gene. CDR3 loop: CASSRDRGEQYF. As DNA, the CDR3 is TGTGCCAGCAGTCGGGACAGGGGGGAGCAGTACTTC.

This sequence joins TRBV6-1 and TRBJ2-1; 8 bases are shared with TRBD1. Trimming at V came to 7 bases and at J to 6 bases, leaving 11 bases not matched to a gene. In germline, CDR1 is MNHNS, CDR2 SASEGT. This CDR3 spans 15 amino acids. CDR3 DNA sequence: TGTGCCAGCACCGGAGGACAGGGAGAATCCAATGAGCAGTTCTTC. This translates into CASTGGQGESNEQFF.

CDR3 in amino acids: CASSFQGDQPQHF. The CDR3 bases are TGTGCCAGCAGCTTTCAGGGGGATCAGCCCCAGCATTTT. The chain combines TRBV7-2 with TRBJ1-5; 7 bases match TRBD1. With V trimmed by 3 bases and J by 5 bases, 1 base remained unmatched. Germline V gives CDR1 SGHTA, CDR2 FQGNSA. The CDR3 covers 13 residues.

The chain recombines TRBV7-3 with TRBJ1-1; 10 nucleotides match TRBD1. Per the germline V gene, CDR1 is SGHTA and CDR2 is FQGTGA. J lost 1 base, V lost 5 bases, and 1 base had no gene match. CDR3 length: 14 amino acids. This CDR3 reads CASSRQGANTEAFF. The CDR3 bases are TGTGCCAGCAGCCGACAGGGGGCGAACACTGAAGCTTTCTTT. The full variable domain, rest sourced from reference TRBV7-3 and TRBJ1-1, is GAGVSQTPSNKVTEKGKYVELRCDPISGHTALYWYRQSLGQGPEFLIYFQGTGAADDSGLPNDRFFAVRPEGSVSTLKIQRTERGDSAVYLCASSRQGANTEAFFGQGTRLTVV.

This CDR3 reads CATRGQYEAFF. The CDR3 DNA is TGTGCCACGCGTGGACAGTACGAAGCTTTCTTT. The chain has TRBV19 and TRBJ1-1, with TRBD1 as a possible D gene (6 bases). CDR1 and CDR2 from the germline V gene are LNHDA and SQIVND (reference sequence). The CDR3 spans 11 residues. The germline V and J ends were trimmed by 10 bases and 8 bases, with 14 bases remaining between them.

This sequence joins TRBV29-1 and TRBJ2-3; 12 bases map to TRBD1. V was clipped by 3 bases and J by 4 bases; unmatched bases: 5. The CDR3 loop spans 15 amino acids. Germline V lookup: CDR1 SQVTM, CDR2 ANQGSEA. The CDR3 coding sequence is TGCAGCGTTGAGATCGGGACAGGGGGCGCAGATACGCAGTATTTT. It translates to CSVEIGTGGADTQYF.

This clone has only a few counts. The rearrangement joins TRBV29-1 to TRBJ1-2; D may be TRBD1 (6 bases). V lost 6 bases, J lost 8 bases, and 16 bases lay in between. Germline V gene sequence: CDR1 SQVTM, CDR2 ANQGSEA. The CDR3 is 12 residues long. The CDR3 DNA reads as TGCAGCGTGGGTCGTGGGACATCGGGCTACACCTTC. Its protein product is CSVGRGTSGYTF. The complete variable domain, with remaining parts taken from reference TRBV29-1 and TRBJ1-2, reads SAVISQKPSRDICQRGTSLTIQCQVDSQVTMMFWYRQQPGQSLTLIATANQGSEATYESGFVIDKFPISRPNLTFSTLTVSNMSPEDSSIYLCSVGRGTSGYTFGSGTRLTVV.

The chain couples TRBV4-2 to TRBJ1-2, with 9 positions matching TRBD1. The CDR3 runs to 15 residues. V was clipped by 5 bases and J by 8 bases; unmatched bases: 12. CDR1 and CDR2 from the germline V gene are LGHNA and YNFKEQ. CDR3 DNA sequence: TGTGCCAGCAGCAACTCGGGACAGGGCGGTAAGGGCTACACCTTC. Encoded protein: CASSNSGQGGKGYTF.

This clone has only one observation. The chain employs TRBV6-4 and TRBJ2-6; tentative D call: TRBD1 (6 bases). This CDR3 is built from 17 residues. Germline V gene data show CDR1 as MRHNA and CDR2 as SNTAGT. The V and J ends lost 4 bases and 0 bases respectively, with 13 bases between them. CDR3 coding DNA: TGTGCCAGCAGTGCCTTGGGGGCGCGCTCTGGGGCCAACGTCCTGACTTTC. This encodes CASSALGARSGANVLTF.